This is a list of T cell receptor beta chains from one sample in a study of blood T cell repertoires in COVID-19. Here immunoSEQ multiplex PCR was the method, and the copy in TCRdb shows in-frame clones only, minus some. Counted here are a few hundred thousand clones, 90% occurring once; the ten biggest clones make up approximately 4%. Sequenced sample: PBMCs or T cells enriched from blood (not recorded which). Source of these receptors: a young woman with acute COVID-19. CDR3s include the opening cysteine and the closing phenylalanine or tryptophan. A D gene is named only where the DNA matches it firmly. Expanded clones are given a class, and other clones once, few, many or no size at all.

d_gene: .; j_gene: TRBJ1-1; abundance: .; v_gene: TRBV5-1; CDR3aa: CASSLGVGDVGAVNTEAFF; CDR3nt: TGCGCCAGCAGCTTGGGTGTAGGAGATGTAGGAGCGGTGAACACTGAAGCTTTCTTT
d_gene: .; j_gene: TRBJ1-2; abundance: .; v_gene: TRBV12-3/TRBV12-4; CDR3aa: CASSFRVGDGYTF; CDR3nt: TGTGCCAGCAGTTTTCGGGTAGGAGATGGCTACACCTTC
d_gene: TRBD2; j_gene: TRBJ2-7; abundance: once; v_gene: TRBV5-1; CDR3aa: CASSLTSGSWYEQYF; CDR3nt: TGCGCCAGCAGCTTGACTAGCGGGAGTTGGTACGAGCAGTACTTC
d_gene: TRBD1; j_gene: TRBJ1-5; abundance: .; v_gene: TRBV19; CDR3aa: CASSRQGKNNQPQHF; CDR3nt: TGTGCCAGTAGTCGACAGGGGAAGAACAATCAGCCCCAGCATTTT
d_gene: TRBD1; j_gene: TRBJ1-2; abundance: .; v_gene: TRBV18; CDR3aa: CASSLGQVLSYGYTF; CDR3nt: TGTGCCAGCTCACTCGGACAGGTTCTAAGCTATGGCTACACCTTC
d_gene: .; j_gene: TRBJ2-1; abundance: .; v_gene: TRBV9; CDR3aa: CASSARTHEQFF; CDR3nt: TGTGCCAGCAGCGCTCGGACTCATGAGCAGTTCTTC
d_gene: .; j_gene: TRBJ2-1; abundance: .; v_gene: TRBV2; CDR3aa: CASSVETASYNEQFF; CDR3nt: TGTGCCAGCAGTGTGGAAACAGCTTCCTACAATGAGCAGTTCTTC
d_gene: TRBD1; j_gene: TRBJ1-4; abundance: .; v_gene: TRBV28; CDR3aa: CASSRVTGGDEKLFF; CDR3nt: TGTGCCAGCAGTAGGGTTACAGGGGGGGATGAAAAACTGTTTTTT
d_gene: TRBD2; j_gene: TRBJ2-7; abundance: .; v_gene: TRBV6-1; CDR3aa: CASSVGLAGFSYEQYF; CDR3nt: TGTGCCAGCAGTGTCGGACTAGCGGGTTTCTCCTACGAGCAGTACTTC
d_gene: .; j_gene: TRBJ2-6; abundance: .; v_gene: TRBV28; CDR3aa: CASSFYGEPGANVLTF; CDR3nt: TGTGCCAGCAGTTTTTATGGGGAGCCTGGGGCCAACGTCCTGACTTTC
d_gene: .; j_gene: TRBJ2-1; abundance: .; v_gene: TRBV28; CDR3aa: CASSPGSTSEQFF; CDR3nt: TGTGCCAGCAGTCCAGGATCCACAAGTGAGCAGTTCTTC
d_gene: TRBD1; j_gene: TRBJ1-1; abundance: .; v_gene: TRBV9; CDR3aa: CASSVTGDNTEAFF; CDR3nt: TGTGCCAGCAGCGTAACAGGGGACAACACTGAAGCTTTCTTT
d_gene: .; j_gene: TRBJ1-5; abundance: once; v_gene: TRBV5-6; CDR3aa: CASSGGGWDNQPQHF; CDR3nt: TGTGCCAGCAGCGGGGGCGGGTGGGACAATCAGCCCCAGCATTTT
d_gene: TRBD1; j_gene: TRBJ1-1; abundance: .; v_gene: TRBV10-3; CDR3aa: CAISRTGERNTEAFF; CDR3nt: TGTGCCATCAGCCGTACAGGGGAGCGGAACACTGAAGCTTTCTTT
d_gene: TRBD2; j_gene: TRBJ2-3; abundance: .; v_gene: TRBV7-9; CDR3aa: CASSSSGRALRTDTQYF; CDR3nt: TGTGCCAGCAGCTCAAGCGGGAGGGCCCTCCGTACAGATACGCAGTATTTT
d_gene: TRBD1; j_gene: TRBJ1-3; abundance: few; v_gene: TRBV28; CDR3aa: CASSSSDRGRDTIYF; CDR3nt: TGTGCCAGCAGTTCCTCGGACAGGGGAAGGGACACCATATATTTT
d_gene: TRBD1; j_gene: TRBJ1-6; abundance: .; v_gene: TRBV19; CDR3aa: CASSMTGEGSPLHF; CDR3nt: TGTGCCAGTAGTATGACAGGGGAAGGGTCACCCCTCCACTTT
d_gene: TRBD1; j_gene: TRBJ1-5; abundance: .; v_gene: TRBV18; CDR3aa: CASSPSTGHNQPQHF; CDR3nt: TGTGCCAGCTCACCATCGACAGGGCACAATCAGCCCCAGCATTTT
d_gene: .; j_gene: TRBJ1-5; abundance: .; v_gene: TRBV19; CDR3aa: CASSPNSDYGQPQHF; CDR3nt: TGTGCCAGTAGCCCGAACAGTGACTACGGTCAGCCCCAGCATTTT
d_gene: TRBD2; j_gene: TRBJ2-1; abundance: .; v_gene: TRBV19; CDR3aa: CASAPGLAGSNEQFF; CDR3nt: TGTGCCAGTGCTCCGGGACTAGCGGGTTCCAATGAGCAGTTCTTC
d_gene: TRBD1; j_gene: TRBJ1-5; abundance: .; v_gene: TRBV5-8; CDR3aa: CASSWGQGGSRNQPQHF; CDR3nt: TGTGCCAGCAGCTGGGGACAGGGAGGTTCGAGGAATCAGCCCCAGCATTTT
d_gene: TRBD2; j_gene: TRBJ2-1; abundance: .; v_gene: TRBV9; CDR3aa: CASSVPLAGASSYNEQFF; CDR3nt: TGTGCCAGCAGCGTCCCCCTAGCGGGGGCTAGCTCCTACAATGAGCAGTTCTTC
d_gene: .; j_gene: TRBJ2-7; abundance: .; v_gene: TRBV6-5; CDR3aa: CASTPMDSSSYEQYF; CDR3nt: TGTGCCAGCACCCCAATGGACAGCTCCTCCTACGAGCAGTACTTC
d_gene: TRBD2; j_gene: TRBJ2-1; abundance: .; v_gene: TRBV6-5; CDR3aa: CASRQGGYNEQFF; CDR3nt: TGTGCCAGCCGCCAGGGAGGGTACAATGAGCAGTTCTTC
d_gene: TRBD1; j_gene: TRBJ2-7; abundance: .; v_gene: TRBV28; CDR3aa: CASTTGGSSYEQYF; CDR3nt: TGTGCCAGCACCACAGGGGGATCCTCCTACGAGCAGTACTTC
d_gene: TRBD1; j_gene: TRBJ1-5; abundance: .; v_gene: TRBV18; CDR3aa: CASSRRGYNQPQHF; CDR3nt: TGTGCCAGCTCACGCAGGGGGTACAATCAGCCCCAGCATTTT
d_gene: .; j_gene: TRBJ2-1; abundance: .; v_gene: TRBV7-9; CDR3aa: CASSADWNEQFF; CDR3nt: TGTGCCAGCAGTGCCGACTGGAATGAGCAGTTCTTC
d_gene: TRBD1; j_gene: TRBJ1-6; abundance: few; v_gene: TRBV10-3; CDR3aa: CAIGQDSDNSPLHF; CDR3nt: TGTGCCATCGGACAGGACAGCGATAATTCACCCCTCCACTTT
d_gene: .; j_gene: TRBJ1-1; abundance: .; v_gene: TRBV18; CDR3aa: CASSPFSSGGFNTEAFF; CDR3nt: TGTGCCAGCTCACCATTCTCCTCCGGAGGGTTTAACACTGAAGCTTTCTTT
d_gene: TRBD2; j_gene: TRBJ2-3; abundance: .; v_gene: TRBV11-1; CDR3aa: CASTWGGGDTQYF; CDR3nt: TGTGCCAGCACCTGGGGGGGAGGAGATACGCAGTATTTT
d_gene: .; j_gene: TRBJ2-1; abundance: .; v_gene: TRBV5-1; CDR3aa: CASSLEVTDYNEQFF; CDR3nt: TGCGCCAGCAGCTTGGAGGTCACAGATTACAATGAGCAGTTCTTC
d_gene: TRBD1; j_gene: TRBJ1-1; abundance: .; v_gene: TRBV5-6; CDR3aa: CASSFQGGTEAFF; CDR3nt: TGTGCCAGCAGCTTTCAGGGGGGCACTGAAGCTTTCTTT
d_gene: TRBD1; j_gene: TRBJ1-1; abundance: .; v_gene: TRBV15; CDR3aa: CATSRGQGGWGEAFF; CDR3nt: TGTGCCACCAGCAGGGGACAAGGGGGCTGGGGCGAAGCTTTCTTT
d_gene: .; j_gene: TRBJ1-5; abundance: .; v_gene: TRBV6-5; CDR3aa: CASSPRVTEPQHF; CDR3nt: TGTGCCAGCAGCCCCAGGGTGACGGAGCCCCAGCATTTT
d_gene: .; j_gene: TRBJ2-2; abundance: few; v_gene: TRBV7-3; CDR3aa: CASSLIGDLRTGELFF; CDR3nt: TGTGCCAGCAGCTTAATCGGGGACTTGCGCACCGGGGAGCTGTTTTTT
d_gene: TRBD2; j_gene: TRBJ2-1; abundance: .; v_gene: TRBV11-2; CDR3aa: CASSLVGGRAYNEQFF; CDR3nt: TGTGCCAGCAGCTTAGTTGGCGGGAGGGCCTACAATGAGCAGTTCTTC
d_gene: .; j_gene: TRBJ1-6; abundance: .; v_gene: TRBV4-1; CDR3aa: CASSQDRANSPLHF; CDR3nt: TGCGCCAGCAGCCAAGACAGGGCTAATTCACCCCTCCACTTT
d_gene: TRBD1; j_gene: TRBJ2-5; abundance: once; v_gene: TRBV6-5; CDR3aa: CASSTGGQETQYF; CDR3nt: TGTGCCAGCAGTACAGGGGGGCAAGAGACCCAGTACTTC
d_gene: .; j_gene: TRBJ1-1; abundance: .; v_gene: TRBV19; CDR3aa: CASSIVLGGSTEAFF; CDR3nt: TGTGCCAGTAGTATCGTGTTGGGGGGTAGCACTGAAGCTTTCTTT
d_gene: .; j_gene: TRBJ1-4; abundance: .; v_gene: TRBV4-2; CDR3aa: CASSLLTERNEKLFF; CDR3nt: TGTGCCAGCTCCCTCCTGACAGAAAGGAATGAAAAACTGTTTTTT
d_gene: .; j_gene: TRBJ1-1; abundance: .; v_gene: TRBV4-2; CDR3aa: CASYLRGMNTEAFF; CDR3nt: TGTGCCAGCTACCTTAGAGGGATGAACACTGAAGCTTTCTTT
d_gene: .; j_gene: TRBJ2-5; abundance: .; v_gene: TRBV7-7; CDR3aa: CASSLAYGQETQYF; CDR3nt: TGTGCTAGCAGCTTAGCCTACGGCCAAGAGACCCAGTACTTC
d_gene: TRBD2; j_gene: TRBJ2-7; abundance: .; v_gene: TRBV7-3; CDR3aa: CASSSTSGSLSSYEQYF; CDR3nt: TGTGCCAGCAGCTCGACTAGCGGGAGCCTTAGCTCCTACGAGCAGTACTTC
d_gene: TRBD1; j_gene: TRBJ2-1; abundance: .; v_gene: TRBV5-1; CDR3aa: CASSFGQGVGNEQFF; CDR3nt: TGCGCCAGCAGCTTTGGTCAGGGGGTTGGTAATGAGCAGTTCTTC
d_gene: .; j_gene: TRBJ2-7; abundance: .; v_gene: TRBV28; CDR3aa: CASTQDSYYEQYF; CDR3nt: TGTGCCAGCACTCAAGACAGTTACTACGAGCAGTACTTC
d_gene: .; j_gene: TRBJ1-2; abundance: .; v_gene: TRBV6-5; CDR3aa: CASSYSGNYGYTF; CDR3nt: TGTGCCAGCAGTTATTCAGGGAACTATGGCTACACCTTC
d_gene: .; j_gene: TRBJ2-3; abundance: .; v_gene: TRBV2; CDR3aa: CATTRRGPSTDTQYF; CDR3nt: TGTGCCACCACCCGACGGGGTCCTAGCACAGATACGCAGTATTTT
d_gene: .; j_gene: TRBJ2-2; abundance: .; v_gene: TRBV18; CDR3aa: CASSPPTANTGELFF; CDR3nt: TGTGCCAGCTCACCACCGACAGCGAACACCGGGGAGCTGTTTTTT